The present T cell receptor beta chain was sequenced within a study of blood T cell repertoires in COVID-19. Whole-study context: Samples representing acute and convalescent COVID-19 were sourced from the United States, Italy and Spain. Sources were T cells, B-cell-depleted T cells, or PBMCs; the material itself was cDNA or gDNA.

Under the authors' procedure: Cell counts per sample came from amplifying reference gene primers. Assay: immunoSEQ multiplex PCR; the TCRdb copy retains only in-frame clones and omits some. D and trimming come from the DNA, and the V and J calls and clone size come from that table. The table has about 240,000 clones, about 82% seen once. Germline assignment: CDR1 MNHNY and CDR2 SVGAGI (reference sequence). This CDR3 contains 12 residues. The germline V and J ends were trimmed by 5 bases and 4 bases, with 9 bases remaining between them. The TCR originated in a man older than 75 with acute or convalescent COVID-19. The sample was peripheral blood. The chain links TRBV6-6 to TRBJ2-7; maybe TRBD1 (6 bases). This CDR3 reads CASSQTGYEQYF. The CDR3 DNA reads TGTGCCAGCAGTCAGACAGGTTACGAGCAGTACTTC.